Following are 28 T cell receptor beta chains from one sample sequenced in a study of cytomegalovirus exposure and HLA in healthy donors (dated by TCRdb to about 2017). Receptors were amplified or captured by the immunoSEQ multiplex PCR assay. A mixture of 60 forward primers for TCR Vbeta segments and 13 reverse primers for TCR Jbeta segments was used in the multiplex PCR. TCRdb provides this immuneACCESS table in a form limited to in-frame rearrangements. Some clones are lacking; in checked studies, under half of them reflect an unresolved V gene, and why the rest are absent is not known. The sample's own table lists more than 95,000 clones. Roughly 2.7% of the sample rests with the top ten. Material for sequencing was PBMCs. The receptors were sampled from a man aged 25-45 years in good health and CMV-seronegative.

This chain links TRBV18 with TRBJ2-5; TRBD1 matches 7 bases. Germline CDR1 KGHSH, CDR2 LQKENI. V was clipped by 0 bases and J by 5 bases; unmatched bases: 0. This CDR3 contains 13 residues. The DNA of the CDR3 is TGTGCCAGCTCACCACCAGGGGGCGAGACCCAGTACTTC. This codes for CASSPPGGETQYF.

CDR3 amino acids: CASSDGDSTYEQYF. CDR3 bases: TGTGCCAGCAGTGATGGGGACAGCACCTACGAGCAGTACTTC. The chain links TRBV2 to TRBJ2-7, with TRBD1 identical over 7 bases. The CDR3 consists of 14 residues. Germline V gives CDR1 SNHLY, CDR2 FYNNEI. Trimming cost V 3 bases and J 2 bases; bases outside gene matches: 4. Looking up the rest from reference TRBV2 and TRBJ2-7 gives the full variable domain: EPEVTQTPSHQVTQMGQEVILRCVPISNHLYFYWYRQILGQKVEFLVSFYNNEISEKSEIFDDQFSVERPDGSNFTLKIRSTKLEDSAMYFCASSDGDSTYEQYFGPGTRLTVT.

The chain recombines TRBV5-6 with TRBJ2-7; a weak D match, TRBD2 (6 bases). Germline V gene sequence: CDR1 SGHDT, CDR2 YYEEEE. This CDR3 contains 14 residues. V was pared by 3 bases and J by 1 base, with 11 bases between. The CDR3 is CASSSGLLSYEQYF. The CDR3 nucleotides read TGTGCCAGCAGCTCGGGACTCCTTTCCTACGAGCAGTACTTC.

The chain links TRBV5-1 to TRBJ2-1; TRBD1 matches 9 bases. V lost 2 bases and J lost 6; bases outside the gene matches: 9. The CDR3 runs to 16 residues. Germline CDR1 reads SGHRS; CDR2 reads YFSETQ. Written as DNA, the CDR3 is TGCGCCAGCAGCTTACCCCGGGACAGGGCGTCCAATGAGCAGTTCTTC. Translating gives CASSLPRDRASNEQFF.

CDR3 residues: CASSLGQGSLNIQYF. Written as DNA, the CDR3 is TGCGCCAGCAGCTTGGGACAGGGCTCCTTGAACATTCAGTACTTC. This chain links TRBV5-1 with TRBJ2-4; 7 bases map to TRBD1. The CDR3 has 15 residues. Germline V gives CDR1 SGHRS, CDR2 YFSETQ. V was pared by 0 bases and J by 7 bases, with 7 bases of the junction left unmatched. Supplemented by reference TRBV5-1 and TRBJ2-4, the full variable domain reads KAGVTQTPRYLIKTRGQQVTLSCSPISGHRSVSWYQQTPGQGLQFLFEYFSETQRNKGNFPGRFSGRQFSNSRSEMNVSTLELGDSALYLCASSLGQGSLNIQYFGAGTRLSVL.

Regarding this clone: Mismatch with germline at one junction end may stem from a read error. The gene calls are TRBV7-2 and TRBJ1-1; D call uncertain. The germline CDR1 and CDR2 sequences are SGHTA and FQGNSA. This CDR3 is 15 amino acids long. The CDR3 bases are TGTGCCAGCCGCTTAGGGTTAAGCGGGAGGACTGAAGCTTTCTTT. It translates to CASRLGLSGRTEAFF.

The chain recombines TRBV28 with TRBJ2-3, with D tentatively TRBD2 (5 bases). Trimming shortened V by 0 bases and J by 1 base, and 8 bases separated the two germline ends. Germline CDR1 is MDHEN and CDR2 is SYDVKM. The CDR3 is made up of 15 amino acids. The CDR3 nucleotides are TGTGCCAGCAGTTTATGGGGAGCAGGCACAGATACGCAGTATTTT. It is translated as CASSLWGAGTDTQYF.

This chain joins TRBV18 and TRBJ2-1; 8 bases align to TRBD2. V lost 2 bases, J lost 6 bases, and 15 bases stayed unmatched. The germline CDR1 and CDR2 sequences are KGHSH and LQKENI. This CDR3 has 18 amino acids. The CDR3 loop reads CASSPTSFLQRETNEQFF. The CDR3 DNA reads TGTGCCAGCTCACCAACTTCTTTTCTTCAGCGGGAGACCAATGAGCAGTTCTTC.

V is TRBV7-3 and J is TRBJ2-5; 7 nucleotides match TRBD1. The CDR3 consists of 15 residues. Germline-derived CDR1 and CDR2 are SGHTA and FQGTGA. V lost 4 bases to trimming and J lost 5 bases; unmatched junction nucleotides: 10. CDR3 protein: CASSSRGGSVETQYF. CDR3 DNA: TGTGCCAGCAGCTCTAGAGGGGGCTCTGTGGAGACCCAGTACTTC.

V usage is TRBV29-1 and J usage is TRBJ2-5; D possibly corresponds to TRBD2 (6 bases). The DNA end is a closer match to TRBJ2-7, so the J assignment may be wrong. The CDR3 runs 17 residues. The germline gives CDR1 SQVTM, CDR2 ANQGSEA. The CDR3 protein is CSVEDRGLGALFYEQYF. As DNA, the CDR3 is TGCAGCGTTGAAGATCGGGGGTTGGGAGCGTTGTTCTACGAGCAGTACTTC.

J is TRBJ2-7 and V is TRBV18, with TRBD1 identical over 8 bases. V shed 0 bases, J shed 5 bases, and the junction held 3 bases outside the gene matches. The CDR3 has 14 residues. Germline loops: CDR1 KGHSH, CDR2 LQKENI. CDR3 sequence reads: CASSPPSRGHEQYF. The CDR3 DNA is TGTGCCAGCTCACCACCGTCCAGGGGGCACGAGCAGTACTTC.

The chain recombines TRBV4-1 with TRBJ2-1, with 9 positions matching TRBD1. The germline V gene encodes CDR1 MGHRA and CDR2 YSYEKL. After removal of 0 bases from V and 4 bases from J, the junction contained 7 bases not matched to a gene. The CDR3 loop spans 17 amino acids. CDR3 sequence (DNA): TGCGCCAGCAGCCAAGAGCCCACCGGGACAGGGTACAATGAGCAGTTCTTC. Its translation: CASSQEPTGTGYNEQFF.

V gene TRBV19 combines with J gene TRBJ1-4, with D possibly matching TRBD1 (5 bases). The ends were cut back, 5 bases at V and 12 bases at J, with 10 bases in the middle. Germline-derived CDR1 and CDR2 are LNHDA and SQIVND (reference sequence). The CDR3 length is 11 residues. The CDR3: CASSAGMELFF. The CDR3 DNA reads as TGTGCCAGTAGTGCAGGGATGGAACTGTTTTTT. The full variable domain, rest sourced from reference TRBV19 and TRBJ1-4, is DGGITQSPKYLFRKEGQNVTLSCEQNLNHDAMYWYRQDPGQGLRLIYYSQIVNDFQKGDIAEGYSVSREKKESFPLTVTSAQKNPTAFYLCASSAGMELFFGSGTQLSVL.

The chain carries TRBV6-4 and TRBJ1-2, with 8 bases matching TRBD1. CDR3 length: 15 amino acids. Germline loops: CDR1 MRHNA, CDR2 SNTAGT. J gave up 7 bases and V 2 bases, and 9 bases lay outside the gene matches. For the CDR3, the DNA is TGTGCCAGCAGTGACGGAGCAGGGGGCAGGGGTGGCTACACCTTC. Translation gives CASSDGAGGRGGYTF.

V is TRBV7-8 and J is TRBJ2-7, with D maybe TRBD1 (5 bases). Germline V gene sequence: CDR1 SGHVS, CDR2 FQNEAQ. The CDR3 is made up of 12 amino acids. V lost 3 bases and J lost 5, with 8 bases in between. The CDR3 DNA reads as TGTGCCAGCAGCTTCCAGGGCGACGAGCAGTACTTC. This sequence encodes CASSFQGDEQYF. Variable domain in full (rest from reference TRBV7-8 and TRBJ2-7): GAGVSQSPRYKVAKRGQDVALRCDPISGHVSLFWYQQALGQGPEFLTYFQNEAQLDKSGLPSDRFFAERPEGSVSTLKIQRTQQEDSAVYLCASSFQGDEQYFGPGTRLTVT.

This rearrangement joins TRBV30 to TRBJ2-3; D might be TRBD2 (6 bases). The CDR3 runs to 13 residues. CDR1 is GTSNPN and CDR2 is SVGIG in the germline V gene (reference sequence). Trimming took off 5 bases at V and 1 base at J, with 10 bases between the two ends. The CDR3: CAWLGGGTDTQYF. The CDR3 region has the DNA TGTGCCTGGCTGGGCGGGGGCACAGATACGCAGTATTTT.

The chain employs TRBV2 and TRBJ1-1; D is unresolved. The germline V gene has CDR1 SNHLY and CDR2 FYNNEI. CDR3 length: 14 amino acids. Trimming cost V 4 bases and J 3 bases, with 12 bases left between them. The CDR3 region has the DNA TGTGCCAGCAGTGTTATGGCCGTGGACACTGAAGCTTTCTTT. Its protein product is CASSVMAVDTEAFF.

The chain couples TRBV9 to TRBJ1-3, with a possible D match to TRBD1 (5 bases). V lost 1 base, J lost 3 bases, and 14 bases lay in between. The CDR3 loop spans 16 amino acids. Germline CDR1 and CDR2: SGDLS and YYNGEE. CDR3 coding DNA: TGTGCCAGCAGCGTACAGGGTGGGCCCCTTGGAAACACCATATATTTT. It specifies CASSVQGGPLGNTIYF.

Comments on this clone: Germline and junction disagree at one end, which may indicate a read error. The CDR3 reads CASSLEEEKIEF. The DNA for the CDR3 is TGTGCCAGCAGCTTGGAAGAGGAGAAGATTGAATTC. The chain links TRBV5-4 to TRBJ1-2; D unresolved. This CDR3 region has 12 residues. Germline V lookup: CDR1 SGHNT, CDR2 YYREEE (reference sequence).

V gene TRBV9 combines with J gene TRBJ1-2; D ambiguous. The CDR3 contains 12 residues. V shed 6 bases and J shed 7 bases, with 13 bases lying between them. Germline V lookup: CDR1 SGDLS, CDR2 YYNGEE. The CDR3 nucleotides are TGTGCCAGCAACAACCCGATGTCTGGCTACACCTTC. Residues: CASNNPMSGYTF. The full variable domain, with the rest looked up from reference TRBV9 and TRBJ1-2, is DSGVTQTPKHLITATGQRVTLRCSPRSGDLSVYWYQQSLDQGLQFLIQYYNGEERAKGNILERFSAQQFPDLHSELNLSSLELGDSALYFCASNNPMSGYTFGSGTRLTVV.

The CDR3 DNA reads as TGTGCCAGCAGCGCCGGGACAGGGATTTTGCATGAGCAGTTCTTC. Translating it yields CASSAGTGILHEQFF. The chain combines TRBV9 with TRBJ2-1; 9 positions agree with TRBD1. V gave up 3 bases and J gave up 8 bases; unmatched junction bases: 9. Per the germline V gene, CDR1 is SGDLS and CDR2 is YYNGEE. The CDR3 extends over 15 amino acids.

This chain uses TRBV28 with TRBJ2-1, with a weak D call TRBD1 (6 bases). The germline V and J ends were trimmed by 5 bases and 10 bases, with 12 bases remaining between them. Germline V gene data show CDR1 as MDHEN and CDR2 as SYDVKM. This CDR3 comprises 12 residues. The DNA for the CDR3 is TGTGCCAGCAGTCCAAACAGGGACGAGCAGTTCTTC. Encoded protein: CASSPNRDEQFF.

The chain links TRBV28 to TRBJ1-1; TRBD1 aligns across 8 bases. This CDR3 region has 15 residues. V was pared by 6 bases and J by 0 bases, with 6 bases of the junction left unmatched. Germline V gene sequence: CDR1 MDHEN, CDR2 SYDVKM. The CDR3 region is CASSKGQAMNTEAFF. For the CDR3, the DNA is TGTGCCAGCAGCAAGGGACAGGCCATGAACACTGAAGCTTTCTTT.

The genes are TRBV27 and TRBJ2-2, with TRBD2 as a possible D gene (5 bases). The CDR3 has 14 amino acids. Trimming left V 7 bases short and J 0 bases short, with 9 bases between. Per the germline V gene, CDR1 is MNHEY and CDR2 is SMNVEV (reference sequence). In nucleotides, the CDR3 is TGTGCCAGCAATTCCGGGGCGAACACCGGGGAGCTGTTTTTT. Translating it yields CASNSGANTGELFF.

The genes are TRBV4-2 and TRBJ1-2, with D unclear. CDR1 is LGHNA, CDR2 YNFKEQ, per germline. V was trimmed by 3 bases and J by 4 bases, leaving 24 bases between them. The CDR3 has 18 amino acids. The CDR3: CASSQWPGPGVSGYGYTF. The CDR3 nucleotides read TGTGCCAGCAGCCAGTGGCCGGGCCCTGGGGTGAGCGGCTATGGCTACACCTTC.

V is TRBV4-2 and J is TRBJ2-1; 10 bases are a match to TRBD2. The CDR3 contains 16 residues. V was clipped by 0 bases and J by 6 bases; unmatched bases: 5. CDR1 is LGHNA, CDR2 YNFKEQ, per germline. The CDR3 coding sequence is TGTGCCAGCAGCCAAGAAGGGGTAGCGGGAGGCAATGAGCAGTTCTTC. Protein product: CASSQEGVAGGNEQFF.

The DNA for the CDR3 is TGTGCCAGCAGCGATACTAGCGGGAGTTTCTACAATGAGCAGTTCTTC. Its protein product is CASSDTSGSFYNEQFF. The chain is built from TRBV4-2 and TRBJ2-1; the match to TRBD2 covers 11 bases. The V gene end was trimmed by 5 bases and the J gene end by 3 bases; junction bases not matched to a gene: 6. The CDR3 runs to 16 residues. CDR1 and CDR2 from the germline V gene are LGHNA and YNFKEQ.

The CDR3 DNA sequence: TGTGCCTGGAGGGGGGACAGGGAAAACACCGGGGAGCTGTTTTTT. Protein product: CAWRGDRENTGELFF. The V call is TRBV30, the J call TRBJ2-2; 9 positions match TRBD1. The germline V gene has CDR1 GTSNPN and CDR2 SVGIG (reference sequence). The CDR3 contains 15 residues. Losses at the gene ends were 3 bases for V and 2 bases for J; bases not matched to a gene: 4. The whole variable domain, filled in from reference TRBV30 and TRBJ2-2, reads SQTIHQWPATLVQPVGSPLSLECTVEGTSNPNLYWYRQAAGRGLQLLFYSVGIGQISSEVPQNLSASRPQDRQFILSSKKLLLSDSGFYLCAWRGDRENTGELFFGEGSRLTVL.